The T cell receptor (beta chain) described here comes from a study of regulatory T cells in long-lasting Graves disease. Study results and caveats: Accuracy was possibly reduced by small sample size.

In germline, CDR1 is MRHNA, CDR2 SNTAGT. There are 19 residues in the CDR3. V lost 6 bases, J lost 9 bases, and 24 bases stayed unmatched. This clonotype came up many times. What it binds is unknown. Arm-PCR of CDR3 regions and iRepertoire HTBI primers were used to build TCR beta libraries. From the multiplex PCR reads, TCRdb called clonotypes with MiXCR, one entry per CDR3 protein. The sample records roughly 560,000 distinct CDR3 sequences, about 16% being singletons. Time point defined: newly diagnosed GD, antithyroid drugs for less than 3 months. Isolated PBMC RNA provided the starting material for the TCR library. It was American Thyroid Association guidelines that determined Graves' disease diagnosis. This sample also appeared in a second study, on T cells in Graves' hyperthyroidism and ophthalmopathy. That report adds: First-round RT-PCR targeting the TCR CDR3 was performed with the HTBI primer set.

This rearrangement joins TRBV6-4 to TRBJ2-1, with 9 bases aligning to TRBD1. Sequencing was performed on peripheral blood mononuclear cells (PBMCs), taken at new diagnosis, from a patient treated with antithyroid drugs. The source of this sequence is a woman aged 35-65 years with Graves disease. The CDR3 DNA sequence: TGTGCCAGCAGCCCAAGGGGAGGGACCGGGACAGGGCCCCAGGGTGAGCAGTTCTTC. It yields the protein CASSPRGGTGTGPQGEQFF.